The TCR beta chain under discussion was sequenced for a study of T cell responses to AZD1222 COVID-19 vaccine. General study findings and limits: The sample set comprised mostly white British donors with more females, and clonal diversity was possibly underestimated.

Using immunoSEQ multiplex PCR, the repertoire was profiled, and TCRdb retains in-frame clones only, with some absent. The sample has under 90,000 clones; roughly 85% are singletons. Deletions cut 7 bases from V and 3 bases from J, with 12 bases between. This CDR3 comprises 12 residues. The germline CDR1 and CDR2 sequences are SQVTM and ANQGSEA. This clone was counted between two and nine times. Its antigen is as yet unknown. The receptor was isolated from an adult who received the AZD1222 COVID-19 vaccine. V and J are TRBV29-1 and TRBJ1-1, with D tentatively TRBD1 (5 bases). The specimen comprised peripheral blood, sampled 28 days after the second AZD1222 dose. CDR3 bases: TGCAGCGCGTATCCGGGGGACACTGAAGCTTTCTTT. Its translation: CSAYPGDTEAFF.